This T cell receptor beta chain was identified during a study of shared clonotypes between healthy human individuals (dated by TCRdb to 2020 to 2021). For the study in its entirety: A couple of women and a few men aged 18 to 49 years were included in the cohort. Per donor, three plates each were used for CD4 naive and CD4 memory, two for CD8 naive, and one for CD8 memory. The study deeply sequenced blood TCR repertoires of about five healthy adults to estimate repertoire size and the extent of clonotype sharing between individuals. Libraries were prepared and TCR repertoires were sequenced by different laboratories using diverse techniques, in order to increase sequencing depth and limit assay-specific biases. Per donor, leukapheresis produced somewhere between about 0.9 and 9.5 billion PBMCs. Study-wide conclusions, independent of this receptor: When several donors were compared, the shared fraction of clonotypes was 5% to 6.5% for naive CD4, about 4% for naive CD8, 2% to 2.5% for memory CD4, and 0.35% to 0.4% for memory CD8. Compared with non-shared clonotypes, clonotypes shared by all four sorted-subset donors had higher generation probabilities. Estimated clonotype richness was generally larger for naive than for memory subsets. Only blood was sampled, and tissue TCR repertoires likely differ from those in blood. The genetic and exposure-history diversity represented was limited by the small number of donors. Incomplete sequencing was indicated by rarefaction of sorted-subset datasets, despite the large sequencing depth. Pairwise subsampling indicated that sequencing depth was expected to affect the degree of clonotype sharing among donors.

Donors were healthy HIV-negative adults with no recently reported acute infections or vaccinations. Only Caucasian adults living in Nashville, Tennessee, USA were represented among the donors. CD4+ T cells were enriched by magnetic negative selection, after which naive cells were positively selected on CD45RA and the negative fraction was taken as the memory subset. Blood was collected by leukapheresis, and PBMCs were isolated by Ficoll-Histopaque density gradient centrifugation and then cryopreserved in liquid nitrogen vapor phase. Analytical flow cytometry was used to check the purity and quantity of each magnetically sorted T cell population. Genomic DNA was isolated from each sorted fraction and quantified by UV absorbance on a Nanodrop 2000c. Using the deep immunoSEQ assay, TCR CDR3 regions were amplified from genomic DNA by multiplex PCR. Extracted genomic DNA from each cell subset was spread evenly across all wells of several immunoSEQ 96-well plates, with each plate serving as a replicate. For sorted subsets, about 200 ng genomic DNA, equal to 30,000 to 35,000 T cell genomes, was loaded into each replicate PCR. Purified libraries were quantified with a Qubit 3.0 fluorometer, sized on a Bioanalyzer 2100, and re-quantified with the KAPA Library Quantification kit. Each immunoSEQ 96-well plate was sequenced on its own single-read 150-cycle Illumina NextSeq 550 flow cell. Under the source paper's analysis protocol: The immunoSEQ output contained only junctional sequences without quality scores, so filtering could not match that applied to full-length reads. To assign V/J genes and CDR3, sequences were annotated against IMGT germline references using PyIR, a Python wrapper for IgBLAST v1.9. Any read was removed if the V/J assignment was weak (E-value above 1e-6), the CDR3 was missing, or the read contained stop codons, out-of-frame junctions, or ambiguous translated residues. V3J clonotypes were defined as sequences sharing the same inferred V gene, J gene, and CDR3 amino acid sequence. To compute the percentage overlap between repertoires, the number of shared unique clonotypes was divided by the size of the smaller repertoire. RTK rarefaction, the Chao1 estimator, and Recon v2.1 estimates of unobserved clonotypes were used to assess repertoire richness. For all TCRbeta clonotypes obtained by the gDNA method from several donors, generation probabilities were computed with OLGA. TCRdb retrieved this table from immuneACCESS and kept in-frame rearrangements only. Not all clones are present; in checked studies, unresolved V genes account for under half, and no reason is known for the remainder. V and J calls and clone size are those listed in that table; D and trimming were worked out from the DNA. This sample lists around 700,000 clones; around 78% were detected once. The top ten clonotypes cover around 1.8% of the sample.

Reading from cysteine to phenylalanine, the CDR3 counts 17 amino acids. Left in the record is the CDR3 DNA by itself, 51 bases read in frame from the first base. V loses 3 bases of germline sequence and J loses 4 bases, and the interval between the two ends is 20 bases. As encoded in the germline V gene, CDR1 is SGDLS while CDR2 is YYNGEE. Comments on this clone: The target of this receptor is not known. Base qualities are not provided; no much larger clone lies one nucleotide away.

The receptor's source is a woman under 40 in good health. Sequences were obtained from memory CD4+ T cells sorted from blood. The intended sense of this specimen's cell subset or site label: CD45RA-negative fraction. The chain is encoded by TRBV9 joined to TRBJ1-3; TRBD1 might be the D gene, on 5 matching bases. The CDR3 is CASSAQGGTFQGNTIYF. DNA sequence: TGTGCCAGCAGCGCTCAGGGTGGGACCTTCCAGGGAAACACCATATATTTT.